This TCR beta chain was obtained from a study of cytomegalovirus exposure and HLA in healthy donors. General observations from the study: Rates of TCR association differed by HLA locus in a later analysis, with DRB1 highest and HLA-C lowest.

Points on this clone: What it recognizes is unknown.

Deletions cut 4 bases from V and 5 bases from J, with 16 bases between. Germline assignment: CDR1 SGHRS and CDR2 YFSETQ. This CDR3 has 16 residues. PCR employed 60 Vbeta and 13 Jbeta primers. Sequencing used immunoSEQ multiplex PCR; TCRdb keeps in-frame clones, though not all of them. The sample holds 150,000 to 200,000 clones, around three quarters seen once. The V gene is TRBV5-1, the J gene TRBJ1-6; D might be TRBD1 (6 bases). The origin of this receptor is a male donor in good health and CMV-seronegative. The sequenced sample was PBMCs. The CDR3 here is CASSLLGAANNSPLHF. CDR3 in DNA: TGCGCCAGCAGCCTCCTGGGGGCGGCCAATAATTCACCCCTCCACTTT.